Below, 22 T cell receptor beta chains from the same sample are listed, as sequenced in a study of shared clonotypes between healthy human individuals. The method was immunoSEQ multiplex PCR; TCRdb's version includes in-frame clones alone and lacks a portion of them. The top ten clones hold 8.5% to 12% of a sample with around 350,000 clones, roughly 80% of them seen once. Sequenced sample: memory CD4+ T cells sorted from blood. Subset indicated: CD45RA-negative fraction. All receptors derive from a young man in good health.

This chain joins TRBV28 and TRBJ2-1; tentative D call: TRBD2 (5 bases). Trimming shortened V by 5 bases and J by 0 bases, and 11 bases separated the two germline ends. Germline V gives CDR1 MDHEN, CDR2 SYDVKM. The CDR3 extends over 15 amino acids. The CDR3 sequence is CASSPLAGSYNEQFF. The CDR3 region has the DNA TGTGCCAGCAGTCCCCTGGCGGGCTCCTACAATGAGCAGTTCTTC.

V and J are TRBV4-1 and TRBJ2-1; 16 nucleotides match TRBD2. J gave up 3 bases and V 4 bases, and 6 bases lay outside the gene matches. Germline V gene data show CDR1 as MGHRA and CDR2 as YSYEKL. The CDR3 is made up of 18 amino acids. The DNA of the CDR3 is TGCGCCAGCAGCCCGGCCGGGACTAGCGGGAGGGACTACAATGAGCAGTTCTTC. The encoded protein is CASSPAGTSGRDYNEQFF.

About this clone: The sample has other DNA sequences that encode this CDR3 too. This chain links TRBV18 with TRBJ2-2; D is unresolved. The length of the CDR3 is 16 residues. Germline V gives CDR1 KGHSH, CDR2 LQKENI. V was pared by 2 bases and J by 1 base, with 11 bases between. In DNA, the CDR3 is TGTGCCAGCTCACCAACGTCCGGCCTGAACACCGGGGAGCTGTTTTTT. Protein sequence: CASSPTSGLNTGELFF.

Comments on this clone: Other DNA sequences in the same sample also yield this CDR3. The V gene is TRBV7-9, the J gene TRBJ2-7; 9 bases map to TRBD1. This CDR3 contains 11 residues. CDR1 and CDR2 from the germline V gene are SEHNR and FQNEAQ (reference sequence). Losses at the gene ends were 3 bases for V and 12 bases for J; bases not matched to a gene: 3. CDR3 loop: CASSLGQGLYF. The CDR3, as DNA: TGTGCCAGCAGCTTGGGACAGGGACTGTACTTC.

V is TRBV7-9 and J is TRBJ2-7; 8 bases fit TRBD2. The trim removed 2 bases at V and 0 bases at J, leaving 6 bases unmatched. This CDR3 has 16 amino acids. Germline loops: CDR1 SEHNR, CDR2 FQNEAQ (reference sequence). CDR3 protein: CASSLMIAGFSYEQYF. DNA of the CDR3: TGTGCCAGCAGCTTAATGATAGCGGGATTCTCCTACGAGCAGTACTTC.

The rearrangement uses TRBV30 and TRBJ1-2; D is unresolved. In germline, CDR1 is GTSNPN, CDR2 SVGIG (reference sequence). V was clipped by 3 bases and J by 4 bases, with 9 bases between them. The CDR3 has 12 amino acids. This CDR3 is CAWRTLSYGYTF. CDR3 DNA: TGTGCCTGGAGGACCCTCTCCTATGGCTACACCTTC.

This clone showed up many times. The genes are TRBV5-6 and TRBJ2-1; D not resolved. The germline V gene encodes CDR1 SGHDT and CDR2 YYEEEE. This CDR3 is built from 14 residues. V gave up 0 bases and J gave up 4 bases, with 8 bases separating them. The CDR3, as DNA: TGTGCCAGCAGCTTGGGCCAAACTTACAATGAGCAGTTCTTC. This gives the protein CASSLGQTYNEQFF.

V usage is TRBV5-1 and J usage is TRBJ2-3; D is uncertain. This CDR3 has 14 amino acids. Per germline, CDR1 SGHRS and CDR2 YFSETQ. V lost 5 bases and J lost 0, with 10 bases in between. The CDR3 sequence: CASRSMTSTDTQYF. In DNA form, the CDR3 reads TGCGCCAGCAGGAGTATGACCAGCACAGATACGCAGTATTTT.

V is TRBV6-6 and J is TRBJ2-7, with a possible D match to TRBD1 (7 bases). Per germline, CDR1 MNHNY and CDR2 SVGAGI (reference sequence). CDR3 length: 15 amino acids. Trimming took 2 bases from V and 3 from J, leaving 14 bases between them. The CDR3 DNA sequence: TGTGCCAGCAGTTACCCCCAGGGGGGCATCTACGAGCAGTACTTC. It specifies CASSYPQGGIYEQYF.

Here the CDR3 reads CASSPLCAGGPYEQYF. The CDR3 DNA sequence: TGCGCCAGCAGCCCTTTGTGTGCGGGAGGGCCGTACGAGCAGTACTTC. This chain connects TRBV4-3 to TRBJ2-7, with 9 bases that match TRBD2. Germline CDR1 reads LGHNA; CDR2 reads YSLEER. Trimming took 4 bases from V and 4 from J; bases not matched to a gene: 11. The CDR3 spans 16 residues.

This rearrangement joins TRBV29-1 to TRBJ2-7, with TRBD1 matching over 11 bases. The germline V gene has CDR1 SQVTM and CDR2 ANQGSEA. V shed 7 bases, J shed 7 bases, and the junction held 3 bases outside the gene matches. This CDR3 has 11 amino acids. The chain's CDR3 is CSGGQGEEQYF. In DNA, the CDR3 is TGCAGCGGGGGACAGGGGGAGGAGCAGTACTTC.

V usage is TRBV27 and J usage is TRBJ2-1; D might be TRBD2 (5 bases). V lost 5 bases to trimming and J lost 8 bases, with 10 bases between them. The CDR3 sequence is 12 residues long. CDR1 is MNHEY and CDR2 is SMNVEV in the germline V gene (reference sequence). As DNA, the CDR3 is TGTGCCAGCAGTAAACTAGGTCATGAGCAGTTCTTC. This codes for CASSKLGHEQFF.

This clone was counted only a few times. The V gene is TRBV7-6, the J gene TRBJ2-5; weak D call: TRBD1 (6 bases). The length of the CDR3 is 14 residues. CDR1 is SGHVS, CDR2 FNYEAQ, per germline. V was clipped by 5 bases and J by 5 bases, with 15 bases between them. The CDR3 protein is CASSLDRMVETQYF. CDR3 DNA: TGTGCCAGCAGCCTAGACAGGATGGTGGAGACCCAGTACTTC. The entire variable domain, with the rest obtained from reference TRBV7-6 and TRBJ2-5, is as follows: GAGVSQSPRYKVTKRGQDVALRCDPISGHVSLYWYRQALGQGPEFLTYFNYEAQQDKSGLPNDRFSAERPEGSISTLTIQRTEQRDSAMYRCASSLDRMVETQYFGPGTRLLVL.

The chain combines TRBV5-1 with TRBJ2-7; TRBD1 is a possible D gene (6 bases). The V gene's germline CDR1 is SGHRS and CDR2 YFSETQ. The CDR3 contains 14 residues. V lost 4 bases, J lost 1 base, and 12 bases lay in between. This CDR3 is CASSADRISYEQYF. The CDR3 nucleotides read TGCGCCAGCAGCGCGGACAGAATATCCTACGAGCAGTACTTC.

This clone was seen only once. Different DNA sequences within this sample yield the same CDR3. The V gene is TRBV5-1, the J gene TRBJ2-1; the D is unclear. CDR1 is SGHRS and CDR2 is YFSETQ in the germline V gene. V was trimmed by 0 bases and J by 0 bases, leaving 4 bases between them. This CDR3 has 14 amino acids. The CDR3 coding sequence is TGCGCCAGCAGCTTGGGGGGCTCCTACAATGAGCAGTTCTTC. It codes for CASSLGGSYNEQFF.

The rearrangement links TRBV5-1 to TRBJ2-3; 13 bases align to TRBD2. Germline assignment: CDR1 SGHRS and CDR2 YFSETQ. V was clipped by 4 bases and J by 4 bases; unmatched bases: 12. This CDR3 is built from 18 residues. Written as DNA, the CDR3 is TGCGCCAGCAGCCAAGATGGACTAGCGGGAGTGGGTGCAGATACGCAGTATTTT. This codes for CASSQDGLAGVGADTQYF.

The chain combines TRBV19 with TRBJ2-5, with D unresolved. Germline V gene lookup returns CDR1 LNHDA and CDR2 SQIVND (reference sequence). The CDR3 has 12 residues. Trimming cost V 4 bases and J 6 bases, with 9 bases left between them. As DNA, the CDR3 is TGTGCCAGTAGTACCCCCCCCCAGACCCAGTACTTC. Amino acid sequence: CASSTPPQTQYF.

The J gene is TRBJ2-1, the V gene TRBV28, with 8 nucleotides matching TRBD1. The germline V gene has CDR1 MDHEN and CDR2 SYDVKM. The V gene end was trimmed by 6 bases and the J gene end by 13 bases; junction bases not matched to a gene: 11. CDR3 size: 13 residues. The CDR3 region is CASSPAGGGSQFF. CDR3 in DNA: TGTGCCAGCAGCCCCGCAGGGGGCGGTAGTCAGTTCTTC.

The rearrangement joins TRBV28 to TRBJ2-3; D not certain. The CDR3 loop spans 15 amino acids. Germline V gene sequence: CDR1 MDHEN, CDR2 SYDVKM. V was pared by 2 bases and J by 2 bases, with 11 bases between. CDR3 region: CASSLRTRYTDTQYF. The CDR3 nucleotides read TGTGCCAGCAGTTTAAGAACCAGGTACACAGATACGCAGTATTTT. Full variable domain (missing parts from reference TRBV28 and TRBJ2-3): DVKVTQSSRYLVKRTGEKVFLECVQDMDHENMFWYRQDPGLGLRLIYFSYDVKMKEKGDIPEGYSVSREKKERFSLILESASTNQTSMYLCASSLRTRYTDTQYFGPGTRLTVL.

Written as DNA, the CDR3 is TGTGCCAGTAGCACGATAGGACAGGACAATGAGCAGTTCTTC. Translating gives CASSTIGQDNEQFF. The chain carries TRBV19 and TRBJ2-1, with TRBD1 matching 7 bases. Germline values: CDR1 LNHDA, CDR2 SQIVND (reference sequence). This CDR3 is 14 amino acids long. Trimming at V came to 6 bases and at J to 5 bases, leaving 7 bases not matched to a gene.

The chain uses TRBV5-1 and TRBJ2-7, with TRBD2 matching 7 bases. The CDR3 consists of 16 residues. J gave up 0 bases and V 0 bases, and 6 bases lay outside the gene matches. Germline CDR1 reads SGHRS; CDR2 reads YFSETQ. DNA of the CDR3: TGCGCCAGCAGCTTGGATGGGACTAAAAGCTCCTACGAGCAGTACTTC. It yields the protein CASSLDGTKSSYEQYF.

The J gene is TRBJ2-2, the V gene TRBV7-2; possibly TRBD2 for D (5 bases). The length of the CDR3 is 14 residues. CDR1 SGHTA and CDR2 FQGNSA come from the germline V gene. The ends were cut back, 1 base at V and 8 bases at J, with 11 bases in the middle. CDR3 nucleotide sequence: TGTGCCAGCAGCTTAGACCGGAGGACGGGGGAGCTGTTTTTT. Protein product: CASSLDRRTGELFF.